The 28 T cell receptor beta chains presented below share a single source sample, sequenced in a study of T cells after yellow fever vaccination. TCRdb re-analysed the 5' RACE reads in MiXCR, keeping a single row per CDR3 protein. The table has about 260,000 distinct CDR3 sequences, 3.6% seen once. This sample comprised PBMCs, obtained 15 days after the yellow fever booster vaccination. The source of these receptors is a young man who received the YFV17D yellow fever vaccine.

This clonotype was recorded many times. This sequence joins TRBV5-1 and TRBJ1-6, with TRBD1 identical over 9 bases. V lost 0 bases and J lost 7; bases outside the gene matches: 8. The CDR3 has 17 residues. Germline V gives CDR1 SGHRS, CDR2 YFSETQ. CDR3 region: CASSLAPATGGNSPLHF. CDR3 nucleotide sequence: TGCGCCAGCAGCTTGGCACCCGCGACAGGGGGAAATTCACCCCTCCACTTT. Drawing the rest from reference TRBV5-1 and TRBJ1-6, the complete variable domain is KAGVTQTPRYLIKTRGQQVTLSCSPISGHRSVSWYQQTPGQGLQFLFEYFSETQRNKGNFPGRFSGRQFSNSRSEMNVSTLELGDSALYLCASSLAPATGGNSPLHFGNGTRLTVT.

This clonotype was seen ten or more times. V gene TRBV29-1 combines with J gene TRBJ1-2; D is uncertain. V was pared by 4 bases and J by 8 bases, with 14 bases between. The CDR3 runs to 12 residues. Germline V lookup: CDR1 SQVTM, CDR2 ANQGSEA. The CDR3 spells CSVVPTNGGYTF. DNA for the CDR3: TGCAGCGTTGTCCCAACAAACGGCGGCTACACCTTC.

This clonotype was detected many times. The chain combines TRBV5-6 with TRBJ2-3; possible D gene TRBD1, 5 bases. CDR1 and CDR2 from the germline V gene are SGHDT and YYEEEE. V was cut by 2 bases and J by 6 bases, with 10 bases left in between. This CDR3 region has 13 residues. The CDR3 DNA is TGTGCCAGCAGCTTCCAGGGCGTGGATACGCAGTATTTT. Its translation is CASSFQGVDTQYF.

This clonotype was recorded a few times. The chain recombines TRBV3-1 with TRBJ2-5, with D maybe TRBD2 (7 bases). This CDR3 is 16 amino acids long. CDR1 and CDR2 from the germline V gene are LGHDT and YNNKEL (reference sequence). Trimming removed 2 bases from V and 8 bases from J, with 21 bases in between. The CDR3 DNA is TGTGCCAGCAGCCAAAGAGTGGGGGGGGCTCCCGATACCCAGTACTTC. Translating it yields CASSQRVGGAPDTQYF.

This clonotype was seen ten or more times. V gene TRBV7-2 combines with J gene TRBJ2-1, with 7 bases lining up with TRBD2. The CDR3 has 16 amino acids. V shed 5 bases, J shed 6 bases, and the junction held 13 bases outside the gene matches. Germline-derived CDR1 and CDR2 are SGHTA and FQGNSA. The DNA for the CDR3 is TGTGCCAGCAGCCTGTGGGGTAGCGGGCTTTCCAATGAGCAGTTCTTC. Its protein is CASSLWGSGLSNEQFF.

This clonotype was seen repeatedly, ten times or more. The V and J genes are TRBV24-1 and TRBJ2-3; D is unclear. Germline lookup yields CDR1 KGHDR and CDR2 SFDVKD. CDR3 size: 15 residues. V lost 9 bases and J 2 bases, leaving 17 bases between the germline ends. The CDR3 DNA sequence: TGTGCCACCTTCCCGCCGGAGTCTATCACAGATACGCAGTATTTT. Translation gives CATFPPESITDTQYF.

This clonotype was found many times. This rearrangement joins TRBV29-1 to TRBJ2-5; D is unclear. Per germline, CDR1 SQVTM and CDR2 ANQGSEA. The CDR3 has 12 amino acids. Deletions cut 2 bases from V and 4 bases from J, with 8 bases between. The chain's CDR3 is CSVERSRETQYF. CDR3 DNA: TGCAGCGTTGAAAGGAGTAGAGAGACCCAGTACTTC.

This clonotype has at least ten counts. V and J are TRBV19 and TRBJ1-2, with 7 bases lining up with TRBD1. Germline V CDR1 and CDR2: LNHDA, SQIVND (reference sequence). With V trimmed by 0 bases and J by 3 bases, 10 bases remained unmatched. The CDR3 spans 17 residues. DNA for the CDR3: TGTGCCAGTAGTATAGACCTCCCCGACAGGGATGACTATGGCTACACCTTC. Protein product: CASSIDLPDRDDYGYTF.

This clonotype has at least ten counts. J is TRBJ1-2 and V is TRBV4-3, with D possibly being TRBD1 (5 bases). V lost 0 bases to trimming and J lost 1 base, with 18 bases between them. There are 18 residues in the CDR3. The germline V gene has CDR1 LGHNA and CDR2 YSLEER. The CDR3 region has the DNA TGCGCCAGCAGCCAAGATTGGGGGATTACTACCCTTAACTATGGCTACACCTTC. Translating gives CASSQDWGITTLNYGYTF.

This clonotype was seen repeatedly, ten times or more. The CDR3, as DNA: TGTGCCAGCAGCTTAGCGGAGGATAGCTCCTACAATGAGCAGTTCTTC. Protein sequence: CASSLAEDSSYNEQFF. The gene calls are TRBV7-8 and TRBJ2-1; D might be TRBD2 (5 bases). This CDR3 has 16 amino acids. Trimming left V 0 bases short and J 0 bases short, with 9 bases between. Germline CDR1 is SGHVS and CDR2 is FQNEAQ.

This clonotype was detected ten times or more. The genes are TRBV20-1 and TRBJ2-3, with unresolved D. The V and J ends lost 3 bases and 6 bases respectively, with 7 bases between them. This CDR3 comprises 11 residues. The germline CDR1 and CDR2 sequences are DFQATT and SNEGSKA (reference sequence). The CDR3 reads CSASPRDTQYF. In nucleotides, the CDR3 is TGCAGTGCTAGCCCCCGGGATACGCAGTATTTT.

At least ten counts were recorded for this clonotype. J is TRBJ2-1 and V is TRBV2, with 7 positions matching TRBD1. The germline V gene encodes CDR1 SNHLY and CDR2 FYNNEI. This CDR3 comprises 14 residues. The V and J ends lost 4 bases and 4 bases, in that order; junction bases with no gene match: 4. In DNA, the CDR3 is TGTGCCAGCAGTGCGGACAGGCTATACAATGAGCAGTTCTTC. Protein product: CASSADRLYNEQFF.

This clonotype was picked up many times. The genes are TRBV4-2 and TRBJ2-3, with D perhaps TRBD2 (7 bases). CDR1 LGHNA and CDR2 YNFKEQ come from the germline V gene. The CDR3 has 19 amino acids. The V gene lost 1 base and the J gene lost 5 bases, with 25 bases spanning the gap. The CDR3 bases are TGTGCCAGCAGCCAAGTATGGGATCTGCCGGGGGGCGTAATAGATACGCAGTATTTT. Translation: CASSQVWDLPGGVIDTQYF.

This clonotype was recorded at least ten times. CDR3 coding DNA: TGTGCCAGCAGATTAAGAACAGGCAGGGGGCTGCGTTTAGACACCGGGGAGCTGTTTTTT. Translating gives CASRLRTGRGLRLDTGELFF. This chain links TRBV7-8 with TRBJ2-2; TRBD1 matches 8 bases. Germline V gives CDR1 SGHVS, CDR2 FQNEAQ. This CDR3 region has 20 residues. Germline trimming cut 6 bases from V and 3 bases from J; bases unmatched to any gene: 21.

Ten or more counts support this clonotype. CDR3 region: CASSTQDRGLGKTQYF. The CDR3 DNA sequence: TGTGCCAGCAGCACCCAAGACAGGGGGCTGGGCAAGACCCAGTACTTC. V gene TRBV7-9 combines with J gene TRBJ2-5; 10 bases fit TRBD1. Germline V gene sequence: CDR1 SEHNR, CDR2 FQNEAQ (reference sequence). The CDR3 extends over 16 amino acids. V shed 5 bases and J 6 bases; nucleotides not matched to a gene: 12.

This clonotype was seen many times. The junction and the germline gene differ at one end; a read error may be behind it. This chain joins TRBV18 and TRBJ2-1, with D unresolved. The CDR3 has 15 amino acids. From germline, CDR1 is KGHSH and CDR2 LQKENI. The CDR3 loop is CASSPPSSSHNEQFF. CDR3 nucleotides: TGTGCCAGCTCGCCACCCAGCAGCTCCCACAATGAGCAGTTCTTC.

On this clonotype itself: Just one base apart from a much larger clone, this may be a read error. This sequence joins TRBV7-2 and TRBJ1-1, with 8 bases lining up with TRBD1. Per germline, CDR1 SGHTA and CDR2 FQGNSA. The CDR3 length is 13 residues. The junction had 11 bases not matched to a gene; V was cut back by 6 bases and J by 11 bases. The CDR3 here is CASSSRNRGTAFF. The CDR3, as DNA: TGTGCCAGCAGTTCCAGAAACAGGGGGACCGCTTTCTTT.

This clonotype came up many times. The chain is built from TRBV4-3 and TRBJ2-5; D remains ambiguous. The CDR3 runs to 14 residues. Per germline, CDR1 LGHNA and CDR2 YSLEER. V shed 0 bases and J shed 7 bases, with 12 bases lying between them. The CDR3 DNA is TGCGCCAGCAGCCAAGACGGTCCCCCCAGGACCCAGTACTTC. Translated, it gives CASSQDGPPRTQYF.

The rearrangement uses TRBV5-5 and TRBJ1-3; no firm D call. This CDR3 contains 16 residues. Germline CDR1 and CDR2: SGHKS and YYEKEE (reference sequence). The V gene lost 0 bases and the J gene lost 4 bases, with 14 bases spanning the gap. For the CDR3, the DNA is TGTGCCAGCAGCTTGGGCGGCAGGATGTCAGGAAACACCATATATTTT. This encodes CASSLGGRMSGNTIYF.

This clonotype was seen at least ten times. The chain couples TRBV4-2 to TRBJ2-3; D not resolved. Trimming took off 0 bases at V and 8 bases at J, with 6 bases between the two ends. CDR1 LGHNA and CDR2 YNFKEQ come from the germline V gene. This CDR3 is 12 amino acids long. The DNA for the CDR3 is TGTGCCAGCAGCCAAGATTTCGGTACGCAGTATTTT. Residues: CASSQDFGTQYF.

This clonotype was seen many times. The rearrangement joins TRBV25-1 to TRBJ1-1; 9 bases are shared with TRBD1. The V segment lost 3 bases and the J segment 5 bases; nucleotides outside the gene matches: 4. The germline V gene has CDR1 MGHDK and CDR2 SYGVNS. The CDR3 extends over 14 amino acids. CDR3 DNA sequence: TGTGCCAGCAGTGACGTCGGACAGGGGACTGAAGCTTTCTTT. Protein: CASSDVGQGTEAFF. Together with reference TRBV25-1 and TRBJ1-1, the CDR3 gives the full variable domain: EADIYQTPRYLVIGTGKKITLECSQTMGHDKMYWYQQDPGMELHLIHYSYGVNSTEKGDLSSESTVSRIRTEHFPLTLESARPSHTSQYLCASSDVGQGTEAFFGQGTRLTVV.

This clonotype was observed many times. This rearrangement joins TRBV15 to TRBJ2-5, with D uncertain. The CDR3 has 12 amino acids. Trimming stripped 8 bases from V and 2 bases from J, with 9 bases between. From germline, CDR1 is LNHNV and CDR2 YYDKDF (reference sequence). CDR3 amino acids: CATGAYQETQYF. Written as DNA, the CDR3 is TGTGCCACCGGCGCCTATCAAGAGACCCAGTACTTC.

At least ten counts were recorded for this clonotype. The V and J genes are TRBV12-3 or TRBV12-4 and TRBJ2-5, with 12 positions matching TRBD2. This CDR3 spans 16 amino acids. With V trimmed by 5 bases and J by 3 bases, 7 bases remained unmatched. In nucleotides, the CDR3 is TGTGCCAGCAGTACCCGACTAGCGGGGGTGAAAGAGACCCAGTACTTC. Translation gives CASSTRLAGVKETQYF.

At least ten counts were recorded for this clonotype. This chain links TRBV9 with TRBJ2-2; no reliable D call. Germline CDR1 and CDR2: SGDLS and YYNGEE. The CDR3 is made up of 15 amino acids. V was shortened by 0 bases and J by 1 base, with 7 bases between the two germline ends. The CDR3 DNA is TGTGCCAGCAGCGTAGACCCAGGGAACACCGGGGAGCTGTTTTTT. Translated: CASSVDPGNTGELFF. Full variable domain (rest looked up from reference TRBV9 and TRBJ2-2): DSGVTQTPKHLITATGQRVTLRCSPRSGDLSVYWYQQSLDQGLQFLIQYYNGEERAKGNILERFSAQQFPDLHSELNLSSLELGDSALYFCASSVDPGNTGELFFGEGSRLTVL.

The table lists this clonotype with many counts. The V and J genes are TRBV7-2 and TRBJ2-1; tentatively, D is TRBD2 (6 bases). This CDR3 comprises 15 residues. Germline V CDR1 and CDR2: SGHTA, FQGNSA. With 7 bases removed from V and 4 bases from J, the gap between germline ends came to 17 bases. Here the CDR3 DNA reads TGTGCCAGCACAAAATCCCAGCGGGTGTACAATGAGCAGTTCTTC. This encodes CASTKSQRVYNEQFF. The whole variable domain, remainder taken from reference TRBV7-2 and TRBJ2-1, is GAGVSQSPSNKVTEKGKDVELRCDPISGHTALYWYRQSLGQGLEFLIYFQGNSAPDKSGLPSDRFSAERTGGSVSTLTIQRTQQEDSAVYLCASTKSQRVYNEQFFGPGTRLTVL.

At least ten counts were recorded for this clonotype. J is TRBJ2-3 and V is TRBV28; 7 bases agree with TRBD2. This CDR3 comprises 18 residues. With 2 bases clipped from V and 4 bases from J, the junction kept 15 bases outside the gene matches. CDR1 is MDHEN and CDR2 is SYDVKM in the germline V gene. In nucleotides, the CDR3 is TGTGCCAGCAGTTTAACATTACAGGTAGCGGGTTTTCCAGATACGCAGTATTTT. Amino acid sequence: CASSLTLQVAGFPDTQYF.

There are many counts of this clonotype. The chain couples TRBV20-1 to TRBJ1-1; possible D gene TRBD1, 6 bases. Per the germline V gene, CDR1 is DFQATT and CDR2 is SNEGSKA (reference sequence). V shed 5 bases and J shed 1 base, with 14 bases lying between them. This CDR3 is 14 amino acids long. The CDR3 nucleotides read TGCAGTGCTCAAAGAGGACAGCAGAACACTGAAGCTTTCTTT. It encodes CSAQRGQQNTEAFF.

This clonotype has ten or more counts. V gene TRBV2 combines with J gene TRBJ2-3; D unresolved. The CDR3 is 14 residues long. Germline CDR1 and CDR2: SNHLY and FYNNEI. V was shortened by 2 bases and J by 3 bases, with 9 bases between the two germline ends. CDR3 sequence reads: CASSEPGQTDTQYF. DNA for the CDR3: TGTGCCAGCAGTGAACCCGGCCAAACAGATACGCAGTATTTT. The whole variable domain, remainder taken from reference TRBV2 and TRBJ2-3, is EPEVTQTPSHQVTQMGQEVILRCVPISNHLYFYWYRQILGQKVEFLVSFYNNEISEKSEIFDDQFSVERPDGSNFTLKIRSTKLEDSAMYFCASSEPGQTDTQYFGPGTRLTVL.